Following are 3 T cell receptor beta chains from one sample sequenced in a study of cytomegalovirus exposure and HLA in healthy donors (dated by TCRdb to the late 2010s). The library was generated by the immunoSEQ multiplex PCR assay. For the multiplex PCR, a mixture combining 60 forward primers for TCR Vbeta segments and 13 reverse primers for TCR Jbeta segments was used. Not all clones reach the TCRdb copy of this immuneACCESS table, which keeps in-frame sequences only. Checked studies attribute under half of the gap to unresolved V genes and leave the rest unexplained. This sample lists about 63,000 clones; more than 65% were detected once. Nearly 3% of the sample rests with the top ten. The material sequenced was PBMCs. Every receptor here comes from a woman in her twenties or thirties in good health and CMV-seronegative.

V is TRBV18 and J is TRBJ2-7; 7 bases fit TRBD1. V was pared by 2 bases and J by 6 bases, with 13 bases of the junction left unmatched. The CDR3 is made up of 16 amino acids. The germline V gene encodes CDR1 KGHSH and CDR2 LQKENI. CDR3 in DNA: TGTGCCAGCTCACCATTCGATAGCAGGGGGACCGGCGAGCAGTACTTC. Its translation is CASSPFDSRGTGEQYF.

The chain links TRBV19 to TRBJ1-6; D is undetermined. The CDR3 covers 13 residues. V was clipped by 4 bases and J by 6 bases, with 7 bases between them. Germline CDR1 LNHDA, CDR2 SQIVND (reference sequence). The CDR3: CASSNSLNSPLHF. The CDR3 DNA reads TGTGCCAGTAGTAATAGTCTTAATTCACCCCTCCACTTT.

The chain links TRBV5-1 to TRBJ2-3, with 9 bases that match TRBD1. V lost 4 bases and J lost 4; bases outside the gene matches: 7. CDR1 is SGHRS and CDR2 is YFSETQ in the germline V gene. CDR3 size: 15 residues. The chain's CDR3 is CASSVGTGSADTQYF. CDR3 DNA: TGCGCCAGCAGCGTCGGGACAGGGAGCGCAGATACGCAGTATTTT.